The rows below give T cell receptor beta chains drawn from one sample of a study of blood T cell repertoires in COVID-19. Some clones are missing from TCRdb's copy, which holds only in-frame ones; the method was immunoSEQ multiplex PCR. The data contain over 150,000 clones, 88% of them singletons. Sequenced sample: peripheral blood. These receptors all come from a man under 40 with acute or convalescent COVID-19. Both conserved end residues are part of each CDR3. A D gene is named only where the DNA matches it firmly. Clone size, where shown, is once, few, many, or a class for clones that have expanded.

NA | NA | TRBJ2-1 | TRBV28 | CATRLVFNPASEFF | TGTGCCACCAGACTAGTCTTCAACCCTGCGTCGGAGTTCTTC
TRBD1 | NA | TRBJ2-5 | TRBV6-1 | CASSELRGLGTQYF | TGTGCCAGCAGTGAATTAAGGGGGCTGGGGACCCAGTACTTC
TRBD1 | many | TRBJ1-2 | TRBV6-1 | CASSEWTGAVGYTF | TGTGCCAGCAGTGAATGGACAGGTGCCGTGGGCTACACCTTC
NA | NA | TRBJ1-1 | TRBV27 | CASSFHRPGQFEAFF | TGTGCCAGCAGTTTCCATCGGCCAGGTCAGTTTGAAGCTTTCTTT
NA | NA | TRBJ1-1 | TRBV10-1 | CASSYTRDGTEAFF | TGCGCCAGCAGCTATACCCGGGATGGGACTGAAGCTTTCTTT
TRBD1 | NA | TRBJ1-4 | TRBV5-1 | CASSLGTGGIELTNEKLFF | TGCGCCAGCAGCCTGGGGACAGGAGGAATAGAGTTAACTAATGAAAAACTGTTTTTT
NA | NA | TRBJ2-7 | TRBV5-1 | CASSLVDTTYEQYF | TGCGCCAGCAGCTTGGTGGACACGACCTACGAGCAGTACTTC
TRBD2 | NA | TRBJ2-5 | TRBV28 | CASSLGYGTTQETQYF | TGTGCCAGCAGCCTGGGCTACGGGACTACACAAGAGACCCAGTACTTC
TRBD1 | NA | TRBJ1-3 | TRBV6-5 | CASSYSGQGNGNTIYF | TGTGCCAGCAGTTACTCGGGACAGGGAAATGGAAACACCATATATTTT
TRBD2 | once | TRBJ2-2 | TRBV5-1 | CASFRAGANTGELFF | TGCGCCAGCTTTAGGGCGGGAGCGAACACCGGGGAGCTGTTTTTT
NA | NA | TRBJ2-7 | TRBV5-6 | CASSPAGGYLQYF | TGTGCCAGCAGCCCGGCTGGAGGGTATTTGCAGTACTTC
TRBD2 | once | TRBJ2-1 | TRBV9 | CASSVDGLVGNEQFF | TGTGCCAGCAGCGTAGATGGACTAGTAGGCAATGAGCAGTTCTTC
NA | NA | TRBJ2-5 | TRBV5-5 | CASSWIGSGGTQYF | TGTGCCAGCAGCTGGATAGGCTCCGGCGGGACCCAGTACTTC
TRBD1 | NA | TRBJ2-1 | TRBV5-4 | CASSLAGQGINEQFF | TGTGCCAGCAGCTTGGCCGGACAGGGGATAAATGAGCAGTTCTTC
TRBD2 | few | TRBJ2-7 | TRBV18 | CASSPPGTRPYEQYF | TGTGCCAGCTCACCCCCAGGGACTAGACCCTACGAGCAGTACTTC
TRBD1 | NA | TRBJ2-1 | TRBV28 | CASSLSTGGEFF | TGTGCCAGCAGCTTGTCCACAGGGGGTGAATTCTTC
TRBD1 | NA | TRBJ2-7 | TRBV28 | CASSLFSGQGTREQYF | TGTGCCAGCAGTTTATTCTCGGGACAGGGGACTAGGGAGCAGTACTTC
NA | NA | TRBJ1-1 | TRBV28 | CASSLLLVSGAATEAFF | TGTGCCAGCAGTTTACTATTGGTTTCAGGGGCGGCAACTGAAGCTTTCTTT
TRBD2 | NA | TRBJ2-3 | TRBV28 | CASSFSGGRRDTQYF | TGTGCCAGCAGTTTTTCGGGGGGTAGGAGGGATACGCAGTATTTT
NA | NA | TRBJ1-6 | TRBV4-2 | CASSQDSVQGSNSPLHF | TGTGCCAGCAGCCAAGACTCTGTGCAGGGTTCTAATTCACCCCTCCACTTT
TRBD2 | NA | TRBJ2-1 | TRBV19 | CATLAGGVYNEQFF | TGTGCCACCTTAGCGGGGGGCGTTTACAATGAGCAGTTCTTC
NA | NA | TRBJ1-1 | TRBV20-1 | CSAGPGVAAFF | TGCAGTGCCGGCCCAGGGGTCGCAGCTTTCTTT